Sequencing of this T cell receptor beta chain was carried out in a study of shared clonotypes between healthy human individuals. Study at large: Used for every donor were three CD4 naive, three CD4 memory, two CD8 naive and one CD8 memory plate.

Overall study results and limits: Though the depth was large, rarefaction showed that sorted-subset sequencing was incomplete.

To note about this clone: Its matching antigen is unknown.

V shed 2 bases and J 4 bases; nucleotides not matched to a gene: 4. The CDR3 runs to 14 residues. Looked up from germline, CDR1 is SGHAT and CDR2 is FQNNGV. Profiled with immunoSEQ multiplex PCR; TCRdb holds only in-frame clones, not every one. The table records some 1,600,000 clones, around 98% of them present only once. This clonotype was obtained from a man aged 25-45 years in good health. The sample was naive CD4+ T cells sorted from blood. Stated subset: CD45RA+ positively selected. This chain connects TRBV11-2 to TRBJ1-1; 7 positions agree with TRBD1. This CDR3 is CASSLSQGGTEAFF. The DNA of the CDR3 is TGTGCCAGCAGCTTAAGCCAGGGGGGCACTGAAGCTTTCTTT.